These 30 T cell receptor beta chains came from one sample sequenced in a study of T cells after somatic rescue of genetic block. Using immunoSEQ multiplex PCR, the repertoire was profiled, and TCRdb retains in-frame clones only, with some absent. The sample consists of roughly 51,000 clones, approximately 96% of them appearing once. The specimen was peripheral blood mononuclear cells (PBMCs). The receptors stem from a child younger than two.

The gene calls are TRBV7-6 and TRBJ2-1; TRBD2 matches 11 bases. Germline CDR1 is SGHVS and CDR2 is FNYEAQ. After removal of 1 base from V and 8 bases from J, the junction contained 1 base not matched to a gene. CDR3 length equals 14 residues. For the CDR3, the DNA is TGTGCCAGCAGCTTAGATAGCGGGAGGGATGAGCAGTTCTTC. Residues: CASSLDSGRDEQFF.

This rearrangement joins TRBV5-1 to TRBJ2-1; TRBD2 agrees at 11 bases. V dropped 2 bases and J dropped 2; count of bases not matched to a gene: 3. Germline CDR1 reads SGHRS; CDR2 reads YFSETQ. The CDR3 consists of 16 residues. CDR3 amino acids: CASSLIAGGPYNEQFF. CDR3 DNA sequence: TGCGCCAGCAGCTTAATAGCGGGAGGGCCCTACAATGAGCAGTTCTTC.

The chain carries TRBV5-1 and TRBJ2-3; D call uncertain. The CDR3 spans 15 residues. Between the trimmed V and J ends, which lost 4 bases and 5 bases, there was a span of 17 bases. CDR1 and CDR2 from the germline V gene are SGHRS and YFSETQ. CDR3 coding DNA: TGCGCCAGCAGCGCCGGGCTGTCGGCGAAAGATACGCAGTATTTT. Its protein is CASSAGLSAKDTQYF.

This clone was counted a few times. The chain employs TRBV4-1 and TRBJ1-5, with D hard to call. Germline-derived CDR1 and CDR2 are MGHRA and YSYEKL. Trimming took 0 bases from V and 3 from J, leaving 9 bases between them. CDR3 length: 15 residues. CDR3 sequence (DNA): TGCGCCAGCAGCCAAGAAGAAGGGTTCAATCAGCCCCAGCATTTT. This sequence encodes CASSQEEGFNQPQHF.

The chain joins TRBV4-1 to TRBJ1-2; D gene ambiguous. Germline lookup yields CDR1 MGHRA and CDR2 YSYEKL. The CDR3 loop spans 12 amino acids. The V gene lost 4 bases and the J gene lost 8 bases, with 11 bases spanning the gap. The CDR3 DNA follows: TGCGCCAGCAGCCCGCCTTCGGGCGGCTACACCTTC. It is translated as CASSPPSGGYTF.

On this clone: Other nucleotide sequences in the sample specify the same CDR3. The chain employs TRBV20-1 and TRBJ1-2, with D uncertain. CDR3 length: 11 residues. The V end lost 3 bases, the J end lost 2 bases, and 4 bases lay between the germline ends. Germline CDR1 is DFQATT and CDR2 is SNEGSKA (reference sequence). This CDR3 is CSARTNYGYTF. The DNA for the CDR3 is TGCAGTGCTAGGACAAACTATGGCTACACCTTC.

The chain joins TRBV15 to TRBJ1-3; D possibly corresponds to TRBD1 (6 bases). Trimming took 0 bases from V and 0 from J, leaving 9 bases between them. Germline lookup yields CDR1 LNHNV and CDR2 YYDKDF (reference sequence). CDR3 length equals 16 residues. The CDR3 spells CATSRDGGHSGNTIYF. CDR3 nucleotides: TGTGCCACCAGCAGAGATGGGGGACACTCTGGAAACACCATATATTTT.

The chain combines TRBV19 with TRBJ1-2; D uncertain. The ends were cut back, 1 base at V and 2 bases at J, with 8 bases in the middle. The CDR3 covers 14 residues. The germline CDR1 and CDR2 sequences are LNHDA and SQIVND (reference sequence). The CDR3, as DNA: TGTGCCAGTAGTATAGCCTCGACAAACTATGGCTACACCTTC. Translation: CASSIASTNYGYTF.

V is TRBV5-1 and J is TRBJ1-2; 8 nucleotides align to TRBD1. The V gene's germline CDR1 is SGHRS and CDR2 YFSETQ. The CDR3 has 13 amino acids. J gave up 7 bases and V 1 base, and 3 bases lay outside the gene matches. The CDR3 region has the DNA TGCGCCAGCAGCTTGACAGGGGGTTTTGGCTACACCTTC. Translating gives CASSLTGGFGYTF.

The V call is TRBV25-1, the J call TRBJ2-7, with no clear D. Trimming took off 2 bases at V and 4 bases at J, with 9 bases between the two ends. CDR1 and CDR2 (germline): MGHDK, SYGVNS. CDR3 length: 13 residues. CDR3 residues: CASSEVGPYEQYF. The CDR3 DNA follows: TGTGCCAGCAGTGAAGTGGGCCCTTACGAGCAGTACTTC.

The chain couples TRBV2 to TRBJ2-3, with 7 bases aligning to TRBD1. V lost 6 bases to trimming and J lost 3 bases; unmatched junction nucleotides: 9. Germline CDR1 reads SNHLY; CDR2 reads FYNNEI. The CDR3 runs 15 residues. The CDR3 region is CASSPLYRGTDTQYF. Here the CDR3 DNA reads TGTGCCAGCAGCCCCCTTTACAGGGGAACAGATACGCAGTATTTT.

The V call is TRBV7-9, the J call TRBJ2-1, with 7 nucleotides matching TRBD2. Germline CDR1 is SEHNR and CDR2 is FQNEAQ (reference sequence). The CDR3 sequence is 12 residues long. V shed 5 bases and J 9 bases; nucleotides not matched to a gene: 4. The DNA of the CDR3 is TGTGCCAGCAGCCCGGGGGGAGGTGAGCAGTTCTTC. Translating gives CASSPGGGEQFF.

The rearrangement links TRBV5-4 to TRBJ2-7; D is unresolved. With 4 bases removed from V and 4 bases from J, the gap between germline ends came to 12 bases. This CDR3 spans 13 amino acids. Germline CDR1 SGHNT, CDR2 YYREEE (reference sequence). The CDR3 here is CASSLPPSYEQYF. The DNA of the CDR3 is TGTGCCAGCAGCCTACCCCCTAGTTACGAGCAGTACTTC.

This clone appeared a single time. The genes are TRBV18 and TRBJ1-5; D is unresolved. The V gene lost 4 bases and the J gene lost 0 bases, with 7 bases spanning the gap. The CDR3 contains 14 residues. Germline V lookup: CDR1 KGHSH, CDR2 LQKENI. CDR3 amino acids: CASSQGYSNQPQHF. CDR3 sequence (DNA): TGTGCCAGCTCACAGGGATATAGCAATCAGCCCCAGCATTTT.

This CDR3 reads CASSLTGGNQPQHF. The CDR3 DNA is TGTGCCAGTAGTTTAACAGGGGGTAATCAGCCCCAGCATTTT. This chain links TRBV19 with TRBJ1-5, with TRBD1 matching over 8 bases. Germline V gene sequence: CDR1 LNHDA, CDR2 SQIVND (reference sequence). The junction had 4 bases not matched to a gene; V was cut back by 5 bases and J by 4 bases. The length of the CDR3 is 14 residues.

V usage is TRBV12-5 and J usage is TRBJ2-5, with D maybe TRBD2 (5 bases). Per germline, CDR1 LGHNT and CDR2 FRNRAP. This CDR3 has 13 amino acids. Trimming stripped 7 bases from V and 1 base from J, with 10 bases between. The CDR3 DNA sequence: TGTGCTAGTGCCAAGCGGAGCCAAGAGACCCAGTACTTC. Its translation: CASAKRSQETQYF.

This clone was counted a single time. The J gene is TRBJ1-1, the V gene TRBV27, with no clear D. The CDR3 runs 14 residues. V lost 1 base to trimming and J lost 0 bases, with 6 bases between them. Germline V gene sequence: CDR1 MNHEY, CDR2 SMNVEV (reference sequence). CDR3 sequence: CASSLLNMNTEAFF. The CDR3 DNA follows: TGTGCCAGCAGTTTATTAAACATGAACACTGAAGCTTTCTTT.

This chain joins TRBV14 and TRBJ2-7, with 16 nucleotides matching TRBD2. Germline CDR1 is SGHDN and CDR2 is FVKESK. The CDR3 loop spans 18 amino acids. The V gene end was trimmed by 2 bases and the J gene end by 2 bases; junction bases not matched to a gene: 6. In nucleotides, the CDR3 is TGTGCCAGCAGCCAAAAAAAAGGGACTAGCGGGAGGGCCTACGAGCAGTACTTC. Translated: CASSQKKGTSGRAYEQYF. The entire variable domain, with the rest obtained from reference TRBV14 and TRBJ2-7, is as follows: EAGVTQFPSHSVIEKGQTVTLRCDPISGHDNLYWYRRVMGKEIKFLLHFVKESKQDESGMPNNRFLAERTGGTYSTLKVQPAELEDSGVYFCASSQKKGTSGRAYEQYFGPGTRLTVT.

This clone occurred once. This chain links TRBV5-1 with TRBJ2-1; possibly TRBD2 for D (5 bases). The CDR3 totals 14 residues. CDR1 and CDR2 (germline): SGHRS, YFSETQ. The V end lost 0 bases, the J end lost 5 bases, and 9 bases lay between the germline ends. CDR3: CASSLARRDNEQFF. For the CDR3, the DNA is TGCGCCAGCAGCTTGGCCCGGCGGGACAATGAGCAGTTCTTC.

V usage is TRBV9 and J usage is TRBJ2-1, with 14 bases aligning to TRBD2. V dropped 4 bases and J dropped 0; count of bases not matched to a gene: 12. CDR1 and CDR2 (germline): SGDLS, YYNGEE. The length of the CDR3 is 20 residues. The CDR3 DNA reads TGTGCCAGCAGCCCCGTCGGACTAGCGGGAGGTTTCGGCTCCTACAATGAGCAGTTCTTC. It encodes CASSPVGLAGGFGSYNEQFF.

This chain joins TRBV15 and TRBJ2-3; D gene ambiguous. Between the trimmed V and J ends, which lost 0 bases and 6 bases, there was a span of 7 bases. This CDR3 comprises 13 residues. Germline lookup yields CDR1 LNHNV and CDR2 YYDKDF (reference sequence). The CDR3 loop is CATSRDPWDTQYF. The CDR3 DNA reads TGTGCCACCAGCAGAGACCCGTGGGATACGCAGTATTTT.

The chain is built from TRBV5-1 and TRBJ2-1, with 7 bases matching TRBD1. The ends lost 2 bases at V and 0 bases at J; junction bases unmatched: 2. Germline V gene data show CDR1 as SGHRS and CDR2 as YFSETQ. The CDR3 contains 15 residues. The CDR3 is CASSFRDSSYNEQFF. The CDR3 DNA reads TGCGCCAGCAGCTTTAGGGACAGCTCCTACAATGAGCAGTTCTTC. Filled out from reference TRBV5-1 and TRBJ2-1, the complete variable domain reads KAGVTQTPRYLIKTRGQQVTLSCSPISGHRSVSWYQQTPGQGLQFLFEYFSETQRNKGNFPGRFSGRQFSNSRSEMNVSTLELGDSALYLCASSFRDSSYNEQFFGPGTRLTVL.

CDR3 nucleotides: TGTGCCAGCAGCCAAAATCCCGGGACAGTTCGAGGCTACACCTTC. Its protein product is CASSQNPGTVRGYTF. The V gene is TRBV2, the J gene TRBJ1-2; 7 positions agree with TRBD1. The CDR3 is made up of 15 amino acids. CDR1 SNHLY and CDR2 FYNNEI come from the germline V gene. Trimming took 6 bases from V and 8 from J; bases not matched to a gene: 15.

The chain recombines TRBV4-2 with TRBJ2-1; D perhaps matches TRBD1 (6 bases). The CDR3 totals 14 residues. V dropped 2 bases and J dropped 3 bases, with 8 bases sitting between them. Germline V lookup: CDR1 LGHNA, CDR2 YNFKEQ. For the CDR3, the DNA is TGTGCCAGCAGCCAACGGGACAACTACAATGAGCAGTTCTTC. Its protein product is CASSQRDNYNEQFF.

The chain carries TRBV5-4 and TRBJ2-1; D unresolved. Germline CDR1 reads SGHNT; CDR2 reads YYREEE (reference sequence). The CDR3 consists of 15 residues. The V end lost 1 base, the J end lost 0 bases, and 8 bases lay between the germline ends. CDR3 residues: CASSLSASSYNEQFF. The CDR3 nucleotides are TGTGCCAGCAGCTTGTCCGCGAGCTCCTACAATGAGCAGTTCTTC.

The V and J genes are TRBV9 and TRBJ1-1, with D unresolved. Germline loops: CDR1 SGDLS, CDR2 YYNGEE. Trimming removed 0 bases from V and 7 bases from J, with 4 bases in between. The CDR3 length is 11 residues. The CDR3 sequence is CASSVDIEAFF. Here the CDR3 DNA reads TGTGCCAGCAGCGTAGATATTGAAGCTTTCTTT.

The chain uses TRBV4-2 and TRBJ2-3; D might be TRBD1 or TRBD2, each matching 5 bases. The V gene's germline CDR1 is LGHNA and CDR2 YNFKEQ. This CDR3 has 14 residues. Trimming cost V 5 bases and J 2 bases, with 11 bases left between them. The chain's CDR3 is CASSSRDDTDTQYF. The CDR3 region has the DNA TGTGCCAGCAGCTCCCGGGACGACACAGATACGCAGTATTTT.

V is TRBV6-4 and J is TRBJ2-2, with D perhaps matching TRBD1 (6 bases). Trimming stripped 6 bases from V and 5 bases from J, with 13 bases between. The CDR3 covers 14 residues. The germline gives CDR1 MRHNA, CDR2 SNTAGT. Here the CDR3 reads CASRPSGATGELFF. The DNA for the CDR3 is TGTGCCAGCAGACCCTCAGGGGCAACCGGGGAGCTGTTTTTT.

The chain links TRBV27 to TRBJ2-3, with TRBD2 matching over 11 bases. The germline V gene has CDR1 MNHEY and CDR2 SMNVEV (reference sequence). V lost 5 bases and J lost 4; bases outside the gene matches: 5. The CDR3 extends over 15 amino acids. CDR3: CASSRLAGSPDTQYF. DNA for the CDR3: TGTGCCAGCAGTAGACTAGCGGGGAGCCCAGATACGCAGTATTTT.

The rearrangement uses TRBV11-2 and TRBJ2-7; no clear D. The CDR3 sequence is 12 residues long. Per germline, CDR1 SGHAT and CDR2 FQNNGV. V dropped 1 base and J dropped 6 bases, with 7 bases sitting between them. The CDR3 DNA reads TGTGCCAGCAGCTTAGCCCCGAGCGAGCAGTACTTC. Translation gives CASSLAPSEQYF. Variable domain in full (rest from reference TRBV11-2 and TRBJ2-7): EAGVAQSPRYKIIEKRQSVAFWCNPISGHATLYWYQQILGQGPKLLIQFQNNGVVDDSQLPKDRFSAERLKGVDSTLKIQPAKLEDSAVYLCASSLAPSEQYFGPGTRLTVT.